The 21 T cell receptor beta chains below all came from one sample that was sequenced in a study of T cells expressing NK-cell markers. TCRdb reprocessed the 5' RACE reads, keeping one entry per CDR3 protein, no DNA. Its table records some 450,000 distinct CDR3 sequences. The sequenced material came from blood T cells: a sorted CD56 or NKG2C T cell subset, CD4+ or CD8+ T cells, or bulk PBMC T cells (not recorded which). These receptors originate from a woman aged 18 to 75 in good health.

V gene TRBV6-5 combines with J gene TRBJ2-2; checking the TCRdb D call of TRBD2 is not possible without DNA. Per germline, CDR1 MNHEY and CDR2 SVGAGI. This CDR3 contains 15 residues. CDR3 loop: CASSSRGGPTGELFF.

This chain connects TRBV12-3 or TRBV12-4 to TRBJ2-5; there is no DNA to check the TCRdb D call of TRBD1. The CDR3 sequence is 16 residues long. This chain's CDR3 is CASSPRSGSLKETQYF.

The CDR3 loop reads CASTRSIADTQYF. The J gene is TRBJ2-3, the V gene TRBV4-2. Germline loops: CDR1 LGHNA, CDR2 YNFKEQ. The CDR3 totals 13 residues.

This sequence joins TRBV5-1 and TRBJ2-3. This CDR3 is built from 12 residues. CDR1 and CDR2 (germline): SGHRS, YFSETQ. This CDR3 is CASRLNTDTQYF.

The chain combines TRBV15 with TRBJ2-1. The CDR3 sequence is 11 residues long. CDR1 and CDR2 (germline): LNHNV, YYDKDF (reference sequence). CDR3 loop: CATSGLHEQFF.

CDR3 sequence: CSARDSSAGSGTDTQYF. This chain links TRBV20-1 with TRBJ2-3; absent DNA, TCRdb's TRBD1 call cannot be checked. This CDR3 has 17 residues. Germline assignment: CDR1 DFQATT and CDR2 SNEGSKA (reference sequence).

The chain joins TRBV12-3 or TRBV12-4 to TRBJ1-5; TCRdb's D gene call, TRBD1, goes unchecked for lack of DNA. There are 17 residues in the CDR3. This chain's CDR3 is CASSLGKGAEGNQPQHF.

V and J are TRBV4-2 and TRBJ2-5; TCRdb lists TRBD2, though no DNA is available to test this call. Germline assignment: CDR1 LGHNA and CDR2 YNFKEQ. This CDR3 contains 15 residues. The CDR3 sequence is CASSQASGSLETQYF.

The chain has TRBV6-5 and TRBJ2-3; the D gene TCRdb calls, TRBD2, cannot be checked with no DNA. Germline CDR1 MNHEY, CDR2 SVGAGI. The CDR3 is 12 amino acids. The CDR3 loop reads CASSRTEGTQYF.

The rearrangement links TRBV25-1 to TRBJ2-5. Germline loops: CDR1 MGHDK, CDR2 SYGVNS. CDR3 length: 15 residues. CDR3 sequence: CASSEYRLLQETQYF.

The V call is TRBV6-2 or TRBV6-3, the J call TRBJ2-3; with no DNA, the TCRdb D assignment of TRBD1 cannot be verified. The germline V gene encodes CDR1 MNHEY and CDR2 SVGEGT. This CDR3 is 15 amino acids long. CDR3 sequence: CASSYLGGSADTQYF.

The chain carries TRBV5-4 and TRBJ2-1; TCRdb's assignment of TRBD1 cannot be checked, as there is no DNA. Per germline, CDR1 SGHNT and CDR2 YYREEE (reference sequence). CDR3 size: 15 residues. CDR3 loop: CASSLGGAFDNEQFF.

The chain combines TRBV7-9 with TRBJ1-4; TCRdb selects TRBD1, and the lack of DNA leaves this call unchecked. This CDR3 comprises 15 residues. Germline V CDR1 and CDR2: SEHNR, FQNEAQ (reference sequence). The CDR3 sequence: CASSLGTGINEKLFF. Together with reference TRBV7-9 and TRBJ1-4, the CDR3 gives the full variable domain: DTGVSQNPRHKITKRGQNVTFRCDPISEHNRLYWYRQTLGQGPEFLTYFQNEAQLEKSRLLSDRFSAERPKGSFSTLEIQRTEQGDSAMYLCASSLGTGINEKLFFGSGTQLSVL.

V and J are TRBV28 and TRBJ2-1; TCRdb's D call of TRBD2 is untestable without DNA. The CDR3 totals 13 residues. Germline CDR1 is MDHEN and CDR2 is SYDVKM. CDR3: CASGGRAYNEQFF.

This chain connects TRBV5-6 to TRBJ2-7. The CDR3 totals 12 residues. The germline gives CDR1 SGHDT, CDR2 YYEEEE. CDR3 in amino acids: CASSLDPNEQYF. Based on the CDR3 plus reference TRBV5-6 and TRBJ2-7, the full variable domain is DAGVTQSPTHLIKTRGQQVTLRCSPKSGHDTVSWYQQALGQGPQFIFQYYEEEERQRGNFPDRFSGHQFPNYSSELNVNALLLGDSALYLCASSLDPNEQYFGPGTRLTVT.

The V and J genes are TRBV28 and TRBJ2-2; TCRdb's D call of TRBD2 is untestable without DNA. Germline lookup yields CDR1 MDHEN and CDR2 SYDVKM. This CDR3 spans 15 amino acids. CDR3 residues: CASSLGGSGTGELFF.

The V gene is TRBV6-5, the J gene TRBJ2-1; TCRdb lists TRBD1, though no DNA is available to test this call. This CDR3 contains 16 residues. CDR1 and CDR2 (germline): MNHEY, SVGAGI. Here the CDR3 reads CASSYGAQSSYNEQFF.

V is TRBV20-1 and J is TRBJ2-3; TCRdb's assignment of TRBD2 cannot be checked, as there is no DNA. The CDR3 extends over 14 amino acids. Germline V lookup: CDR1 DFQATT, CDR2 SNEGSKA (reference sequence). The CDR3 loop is CRVYSGSSTDTQYF.

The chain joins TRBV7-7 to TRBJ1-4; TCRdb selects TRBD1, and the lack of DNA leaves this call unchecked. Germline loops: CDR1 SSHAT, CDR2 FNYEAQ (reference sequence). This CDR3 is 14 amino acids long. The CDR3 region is CASSAGTASGELFF.

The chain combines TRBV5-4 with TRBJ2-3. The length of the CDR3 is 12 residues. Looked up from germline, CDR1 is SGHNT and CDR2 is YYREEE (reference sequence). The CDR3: CASQLDSDTQYF.

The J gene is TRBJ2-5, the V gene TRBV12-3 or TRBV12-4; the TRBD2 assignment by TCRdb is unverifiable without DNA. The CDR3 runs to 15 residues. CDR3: CASSLPGGVGETQYF.